These 17 T cell receptor beta chains were all obtained from the same sample, sequenced in a study of T cell clones after liver transplantation. The repertoire was sequenced with immunoSEQ multiplex PCR; TCRdb's copy has only in-frame clones and lacks some. Among some 120,000 clones listed, about nine tenths were seen once. This specimen consisted of CD4+ T cells from blood, obtained 12 months after liver transplant. These receptors were taken from a human patient who received a liver transplant. The T cells may partly be graft donor cells.

The V and J genes are TRBV6-5 and TRBJ2-7; 12 nucleotides line up with TRBD2. The CDR3 totals 16 residues. Germline values: CDR1 MNHEY, CDR2 SVGAGI. Trimming took 2 bases from V and 7 from J; bases not matched to a gene: 9. The CDR3 sequence: CASSYRTSGKPGEQYF. The CDR3 nucleotides read TGTGCCAGCAGTTACCGGACTAGCGGGAAGCCGGGGGAGCAGTACTTC.

The rearrangement links TRBV10-3 to TRBJ1-5; 7 nucleotides align to TRBD1. CDR3 length equals 14 residues. Germline-derived CDR1 and CDR2 are ENHRY and SYGVKD. Losses at the gene ends were 9 bases for V and 5 bases for J; bases not matched to a gene: 10. This CDR3 is CAIGGRGGDQPQHF. CDR3 bases: TGTGCCATAGGGGGGCGAGGGGGCGATCAGCCCCAGCATTTT.

The V gene is TRBV28, the J gene TRBJ1-2, with 7 bases that match TRBD1. The junction had 6 bases not matched to a gene; V was cut back by 6 bases and J by 2 bases. There are 14 residues in the CDR3. Germline CDR1 and CDR2: MDHEN and SYDVKM. The CDR3 DNA follows: TGTGCCAGCAGGGCGACAGGGCGAAACTATGGCTACACCTTC. As protein: CASRATGRNYGYTF.

The V call is TRBV15, the J call TRBJ2-1, with 7 positions matching TRBD2. Germline V gives CDR1 LNHNV, CDR2 YYDKDF (reference sequence). The CDR3 sequence is 16 residues long. V gave up 0 bases and J gave up 6 bases; unmatched junction bases: 8. The CDR3 sequence is CATSRESKRGPNEQFF. The CDR3 DNA is TGTGCCACCAGCAGAGAATCTAAGCGGGGTCCCAATGAGCAGTTCTTC.

The J gene is TRBJ2-2, the V gene TRBV2, with 7 bases lining up with TRBD1. The CDR3 is 14 residues long. V trimming: 6 bases; J trimming: 7 bases; junction bases outside the gene matches: 8. The V gene's germline CDR1 is SNHLY and CDR2 FYNNEI. The CDR3 DNA sequence: TGTGCCAGCAGGGCGAGGACAGGCATCGGGGAGCTGTTTTTT. It is translated as CASRARTGIGELFF.

The chain is built from TRBV7-6 and TRBJ2-1; 13 nucleotides align to TRBD2. From germline, CDR1 is SGHVS and CDR2 FNYEAQ. V gave up 1 base and J gave up 9 bases; unmatched junction bases: 6. CDR3 size: 16 residues. CDR3 region: CASSLGTSGSRGEQFF. The DNA for the CDR3 is TGTGCCAGCAGCTTAGGGACTAGCGGGAGTAGGGGTGAGCAGTTCTTC.

The V gene is TRBV6-5, the J gene TRBJ1-2; 7 bases line up with TRBD1. V gave up 2 bases and J gave up 8 bases; unmatched junction bases: 8. The CDR3 contains 14 residues. Germline lookup yields CDR1 MNHEY and CDR2 SVGAGI. CDR3 sequence (DNA): TGTGCCAGCAGTTACGACAGGGTGATTGGAGGCTACACCTTC. Encoded protein: CASSYDRVIGGYTF.

This clone has more than one count but fewer than ten. The rearrangement links TRBV19 to TRBJ2-1; TRBD1 matches 9 bases. The germline gives CDR1 LNHDA, CDR2 SQIVND (reference sequence). The CDR3 spans 15 residues. The J segment lost 7 bases and the V segment lost 4 bases, leaving 8 bases of the junction unmatched. For the CDR3, the DNA is TGTGCCAGTAGTACCCTAGGGGGACAGGGAAATGAGCAGTTCTTC. It is translated as CASSTLGGQGNEQFF.

This chain joins TRBV5-1 and TRBJ2-1; D might be TRBD2 (5 bases). Germline V gene data show CDR1 as SGHRS and CDR2 as YFSETQ. Trimming left V 7 bases short and J 0 bases short, with 14 bases between. The CDR3 spans 15 residues. This chain's CDR3 is CASRPQGSSYNEQFF. The CDR3 coding sequence is TGCGCCAGCCGCCCCCAAGGGAGCTCCTACAATGAGCAGTTCTTC.

The rearrangement links TRBV10-3 to TRBJ1-1, with TRBD1 identical over 9 bases. The CDR3 length is 12 residues. With V trimmed by 9 bases and J by 6 bases, 5 bases remained unmatched. Germline-derived CDR1 and CDR2 are ENHRY and SYGVKD. CDR3 in DNA: TGTGCCATTCAGGACAGGGGCGCTGAAGCTTTCTTT. This gives the protein CAIQDRGAEAFF.

For this clone: Other DNA sequences of this sample code for an identical CDR3. The genes are TRBV5-1 and TRBJ1-5; D not certain. CDR1 and CDR2 (germline): SGHRS, YFSETQ. The CDR3 loop spans 15 amino acids. V gave up 5 bases and J gave up 2 bases, with 14 bases separating them. This chain's CDR3 is CASSLGHGGNQPQHF. For the CDR3, the DNA is TGCGCCAGCAGTCTTGGGCATGGGGGCAATCAGCCCCAGCATTTT.

The chain uses TRBV6-5 and TRBJ2-1; D gene ambiguous. Trimming took off 4 bases at V and 0 bases at J, with 10 bases between the two ends. Germline loops: CDR1 MNHEY, CDR2 SVGAGI. The length of the CDR3 is 15 residues. The CDR3 bases are TGTGCCAGCAGTTCACTCCCGAGCTCCTACAATGAGCAGTTCTTC. It yields the protein CASSSLPSSYNEQFF.

The chain is built from TRBV28 and TRBJ2-7; 12 nucleotides line up with TRBD2. Germline trimming cut 4 bases from V and 7 bases from J; bases unmatched to any gene: 8. Germline lookup yields CDR1 MDHEN and CDR2 SYDVKM. The CDR3 sequence is 15 residues long. The CDR3 DNA reads TGTGCCAGCAGTTCCGGACTAGCGGGGCTTTTAGAGCAGTACTTC. Translation: CASSSGLAGLLEQYF.

This rearrangement joins TRBV9 to TRBJ2-3; 10 nucleotides line up with TRBD2. This CDR3 has 16 residues. Germline V gene data show CDR1 as SGDLS and CDR2 as YYNGEE. The ends lost 4 bases at V and 1 base at J; junction bases unmatched: 6. DNA for the CDR3: TGTGCCAGCAGCATCGGGACTAGCGACCGCACAGATACGCAGTATTTT. It translates to CASSIGTSDRTDTQYF.

The CDR3 sequence: CASSEGFTAKYF. CDR3 in DNA: TGTGCCAGCAGTGAGGGGTTCACGGCCAAGTACTTC. This chain links TRBV25-1 with TRBJ2-5; D uncertain. CDR3 length: 12 amino acids. Germline CDR1 and CDR2: MGHDK and SYGVNS. With 3 bases removed from V and 12 bases from J, the gap between germline ends came to 14 bases.

This chain connects TRBV5-1 to TRBJ1-1, with TRBD1 as a possible D gene (5 bases). Germline lookup yields CDR1 SGHRS and CDR2 YFSETQ. Trimming took 3 bases from V and 0 from J, leaving 12 bases between them. The CDR3 totals 15 residues. CDR3 sequence: CASSSGGGMNTEAFF. For the CDR3, the DNA is TGCGCCAGCAGCTCCGGGGGAGGGATGAACACTGAAGCTTTCTTT.

This rearrangement joins TRBV6-5 to TRBJ1-1; 8 bases agree with TRBD1. The CDR3 loop spans 14 amino acids. V trimming: 7 bases; J trimming: 2 bases; junction bases outside the gene matches: 6. Germline lookup yields CDR1 MNHEY and CDR2 SVGAGI. DNA of the CDR3: TGTGCCAGCACTAAACAGGGGGGCAACACTGAAGCTTTCTTT. Amino acid sequence: CASTKQGGNTEAFF.